Below, 6 T cell receptor beta chains from the same sample are listed, as sequenced in a study of T cell responses to AZD1222 COVID-19 vaccine. Profiling relied on immunoSEQ multiplex PCR, and the TCRdb table lists in-frame clones only, not all of them. This sample has around 140,000 clones; 80% to 90% occur once, and the top ten carry around 22%. Material: peripheral blood, obtained on day 0 of AZD1222 vaccination. These receptors came from an adult in good health.

This clone was picked up one time. The rearrangement links TRBV5-1 to TRBJ2-3; possible D gene TRBD1, 5 bases. Germline lookup yields CDR1 SGHRS and CDR2 YFSETQ. There are 16 residues in the CDR3. V was pared by 4 bases and J by 0 bases, with 15 bases between. The CDR3 region is CASSPPGSSSTDTQYF. The CDR3 DNA reads as TGCGCCAGCAGCCCTCCAGGGTCTTCTAGCACAGATACGCAGTATTTT.

The rearrangement joins TRBV19 to TRBJ2-7, with D possibly being TRBD1 (6 bases). The CDR3 sequence is 14 residues long. V was cut by 6 bases and J by 0 bases, with 12 bases left in between. CDR1 and CDR2 (germline): LNHDA, SQIVND (reference sequence). As DNA, the CDR3 is TGTGCCAGTAGCCACCGGGACAACTCCTACGAGCAGTACTTC. The encoded protein is CASSHRDNSYEQYF.

The chain joins TRBV5-6 to TRBJ2-1, with D maybe TRBD1 (6 bases). Germline-derived CDR1 and CDR2 are SGHDT and YYEEEE. V lost 3 bases and J 6 bases, leaving 13 bases between the germline ends. The CDR3 runs to 14 residues. CDR3 loop: CASSSPTGFNEQFF. The CDR3 nucleotides read TGTGCCAGCAGCTCCCCCACAGGGTTCAATGAGCAGTTCTTC.

This chain links TRBV7-2 with TRBJ2-7, with TRBD2 identical over 9 bases. V gave up 2 bases and J gave up 2 bases; unmatched junction bases: 1. The CDR3 has 14 amino acids. CDR1 SGHTA and CDR2 FQGNSA come from the germline V gene. The CDR3 region is CASSLSGGTYEQYF. The CDR3 region has the DNA TGTGCCAGCAGCTTAAGCGGGGGGACCTACGAGCAGTACTTC.

CDR3 residues: CASSRVSGSYEQYF. CDR3 sequence (DNA): TGCGCCAGCAGCAGGGTCTCTGGCTCCTACGAGCAGTACTTC. The rearrangement uses TRBV4-3 and TRBJ2-7; D is unresolved. Germline assignment: CDR1 LGHNA and CDR2 YSLEER. The CDR3 length is 14 residues. Trimming removed 5 bases from V and 0 bases from J, with 11 bases in between.

This chain connects TRBV6-5 to TRBJ1-2; possible D gene TRBD1, 5 bases. CDR1 and CDR2 (germline): MNHEY, SVGAGI. The CDR3 consists of 14 residues. The V gene lost 1 base and the J gene lost 3 bases, with 9 bases spanning the gap. The CDR3 DNA reads as TGTGCCAGCAGTTACTACACGGGGGACTATGGCTACACCTTC. It is translated as CASSYYTGDYGYTF.